The TCR beta chain under discussion was sequenced for a study of shared clonotypes between healthy human individuals (dated by TCRdb to between 2020 and 2021). Describing the broader study: The cohort comprised two women and a few men aged 18 to 49 years. Leukapheresis yielded between about 0.94 and 9 billion PBMCs per donor. For each donor, three plates each were used for CD4 naive and CD4 memory, two plates were used for CD8 naive, and one plate was used for CD8 memory. To estimate repertoire size and how much clonotype sharing occurs between individuals, the study deeply sequenced the blood TCR repertoires of roughly 5 healthy adults. To increase sequencing depth and limit assay-specific biases, different laboratories used diverse techniques to prepare libraries and sequence TCR repertoires. Broad study findings and their caveats: Estimated clonotype richness was generally larger for naive than for memory subsets. Even with the large sequencing depth, rarefaction of the sorted-subset datasets indicated that sequencing was incomplete. When a few donors were compared, the shared fraction of clonotypes was around 5.1% for naive CD4, about 4% for naive CD8, more than 2% for memory CD4, and roughly 0.4% for memory CD8. Clonotypes shared by all four sorted-subset donors showed higher generation probabilities than non-shared clonotypes. The genetic and exposure-history diversity represented was limited by the small number of donors. Based on pairwise subsampling, the degree of clonotype sharing among donors was expected to be affected by sequencing depth. Sampling was limited to blood, and TCR repertoires in tissue likely differ from TCR repertoires in blood.

Healthy HIV-negative adults with no recently reported acute infections or vaccinations were included as donors. All donors were Caucasian adults living in Nashville, Tennessee, USA. CD4+ T cells were enriched through magnetic negative selection, after which naive cells were positively selected on CD45RA and the remaining negative fraction served as the memory subset. Blood was obtained by leukapheresis, after which PBMCs were separated by Ficoll-Histopaque density gradient centrifugation and cryopreserved in liquid nitrogen vapor phase. Analytical flow cytometry was used to check the purity and quantity of each magnetically sorted T cell population. From each sorted fraction, genomic DNA was isolated and quantified by UV absorbance on a Nanodrop 2000c. A remark on this clone: Its antigen is currently not known. No much larger clone is present one base from it, and per-base qualities are unavailable.

Using the deep immunoSEQ assay, TCR CDR3 regions were amplified from genomic DNA by multiplex PCR. Genomic DNA extracted from each cell subset was distributed evenly over all wells of several immunoSEQ 96-well plates, and each plate served as one replicate. For sorted subsets, around 0.2 ug of genomic DNA, equivalent to some 30,000 T cell genomes, went into each replicate PCR. Purified libraries were measured with a Qubit 3.0 fluorometer, size-checked on a Bioanalyzer 2100, and measured again with the KAPA Library Quantification kit. Every immunoSEQ 96-well plate was sequenced on a separate single-read 150-cycle Illumina NextSeq 550 flow cell. On the study's bioinformatics: The immunoSEQ output contained only junctional sequences without quality scores, so filtering could not match that applied to full-length reads. Sequences were annotated with PyIR, a Python wrapper for IgBLAST v1.9, and V/J genes and CDR3 were assigned using IMGT germline references. Reads were filtered out if the reads had weak V/J assignments (E-value above 1e-6), no CDR3, stop codons, out-of-frame junctions, or ambiguous translated residues. A V3J clonotype was defined by an identical inferred V gene, J gene, and CDR3 amino acid sequence. The percentage overlap between two repertoires was calculated by dividing the number of shared unique clonotypes by the size of the smaller repertoire. RTK rarefaction, the Chao1 estimator, and Recon v2.1 estimates of unobserved clonotypes were used to assess repertoire richness. OLGA was used to compute generation probabilities for all TCRbeta clonotypes that the gDNA method yielded from four donors. This is the immuneACCESS table as TCRdb keeps it, with only in-frame sequences that have V and J called. A part of the clones is gone; compared with another copy, unresolved V genes explain less than half, and the rest is unexplained. V and J calls and clone size follow that table, whereas D and trimming were derived from the DNA. This sample is represented by approximately 980,000 clones; around three quarters of them were singletons. The biggest ten clones account for 1.5% of the sample.

Inclusive of the bounding cysteine and phenylalanine, the CDR3 is 15 residues long. This entry keeps only the CDR3 DNA: 45 bases, framed from base 1. CDR1 and CDR2 are drawn from the germline V gene (reference sequence): LNHDA, SQIVND. The junction shows trimming of 7 bases on V and 3 bases on J, and the gene matches do not reach 9 bases of it. Rearrangement joined TRBV19 to TRBJ1-5; the junction holds 7 bases that match TRBD1. The source is a man aged 18-30 years in good health. Input material: memory CD4+ T cells sorted from blood. The intended sense of this specimen's cell subset or site label: CD45RA-negative fraction. The CDR3 protein: CASKPGQLFNQPQHF. The DNA sequence is as follows: TGTGCCAGTAAACCGGGACAGCTGTTCAATCAGCCCCAGCATTTT. Joined to the reference TRBV19 and TRBJ1-5 proteins, this CDR3 gives the full variable domain: DGGITQSPKYLFRKEGQNVTLSCEQNLNHDAMYWYRQDPGQGLRLIYYSQIVNDFQKGDIAEGYSVSREKKESFPLTVTSAQKNPTAFYLCASKPGQLFNQPQHFGDGTRLSIL.